Reported below is one T cell receptor (beta chain). What it binds is unknown. The sample originates from a study of T cell responses to AZD1222 COVID-19 vaccine. Assay: immunoSEQ multiplex PCR; the TCRdb copy retains only in-frame clones and omits some. There are tens of thousands of clones in the sample; over 60% occur only once, and about 12% lies in the top ten. Deletions cut 0 bases from V and 1 base from J, with 7 bases between. The V gene's germline CDR1 is MNHEY and CDR2 SMNVEV (reference sequence). The CDR3 totals 14 residues. Study outcomes and limitations: Without day 14 samples, only post-peak T cell repertoires were studied. Clonal diversity was possibly underestimated, and the donors were mostly white British, with more females. The span of vaccine-associated CD4 TCRs extended across spike, with dominance at 160-218 and 743-854.

This receptor was identified in an adult in good health. The genes are TRBV27 and TRBJ2-7; D is uncertain. The specimen comprised peripheral blood, sampled on day 0 of AZD1222 vaccination. The CDR3 reads CASSLSWDSYEQYF. Here the CDR3 DNA reads TGTGCCAGCAGTTTATCTTGGGATTCCTACGAGCAGTACTTC.